The 30 T cell receptor beta chains below were found in one sample sequenced in a study of T cells expressing NK-cell markers. TCRdb reprocessed the 5' RACE reads; each CDR3 protein has one entry and no DNA is given. This sample contains 300,000 to 450,000 distinct CDR3 sequences. Sequencing used blood T cells: a sorted CD56 or NKG2C T cell subset, CD4+ or CD8+ T cells, or bulk PBMC T cells (not recorded which). Every receptor here comes from a man aged 18-69 years in good health.

V gene TRBV7-4 combines with J gene TRBJ2-3; TCRdb's assignment of TRBD1 cannot be checked, as there is no DNA. Germline lookup yields CDR1 SGHVT and CDR2 SQSDAQ. This CDR3 contains 15 residues. This CDR3 is CASSHRDSWTDTQYF.

The genes are TRBV6-2 or TRBV6-3 and TRBJ2-5; lacking DNA, the TRBD2 call made by TCRdb goes unchecked. The CDR3 totals 13 residues. The V gene's germline CDR1 is MNHEY and CDR2 SVGEGT. CDR3 region: CASSVPGLKTQYF.

This chain joins TRBV7-9 and TRBJ1-6; TCRdb proposes TRBD1, but this gene call is untestable without DNA. Looked up from germline, CDR1 is SEHNR and CDR2 is FQNEAQ (reference sequence). The CDR3 length is 15 residues. The CDR3 sequence: CASSLEQGRRSPLHF.

The chain joins TRBV20-1 to TRBJ2-1; TCRdb proposes TRBD2, but this gene call is untestable without DNA. The germline V gene has CDR1 DFQATT and CDR2 SNEGSKA (reference sequence). The CDR3 has 14 residues. The CDR3 sequence is CSAAPQLVFNEQFF.

The CDR3 is CASSRDRAETQYF. This chain links TRBV11-2 with TRBJ2-5; the TCRdb D gene call, TRBD1, has no DNA to confirm it. CDR1 and CDR2 (germline): SGHAT, FQNNGV. CDR3 size: 13 residues.

The gene calls are TRBV5-1 and TRBJ2-1; TCRdb proposes TRBD2, but this gene call is untestable without DNA. CDR1 and CDR2 (germline): SGHRS, YFSETQ. CDR3 length: 13 residues. The CDR3 region is CASSGASADEQFF.

The chain recombines TRBV15 with TRBJ2-5; absent DNA, TCRdb's TRBD2 call cannot be checked. The CDR3 is 15 amino acids. Germline V gene sequence: CDR1 LNHNV, CDR2 YYDKDF (reference sequence). The CDR3 reads CATSRSGGAGETQYF.

The chain has TRBV7-9 and TRBJ2-1; the D call from TCRdb, TRBD2, cannot be confirmed without DNA. In germline, CDR1 is SEHNR, CDR2 FQNEAQ (reference sequence). This CDR3 region has 15 residues. CDR3 loop: CASSLKRGGQNEQFF. The full variable domain, its missing parts supplied by reference TRBV7-9 and TRBJ2-1, is DTGVSQNPRHKITKRGQNVTFRCDPISEHNRLYWYRQTLGQGPEFLTYFQNEAQLEKSRLLSDRFSAERPKGSFSTLEIQRTEQGDSAMYLCASSLKRGGQNEQFFGPGTRLTVL.

This rearrangement joins TRBV3-1 to TRBJ2-1; checking the TCRdb D call of TRBD2 is not possible without DNA. The germline V gene has CDR1 LGHDT and CDR2 YNNKEL (reference sequence). This CDR3 comprises 17 residues. The CDR3 spells CASSQGGLAGFGNEQFF.

The chain joins TRBV27 to TRBJ2-5; there is no DNA to check the TCRdb D call of TRBD1. The CDR3 sequence is 14 residues long. CDR1 and CDR2 from the germline V gene are MNHEY and SMNVEV (reference sequence). CDR3 residues: CATRGRGLQETQYF.

This chain connects TRBV7-2 to TRBJ2-7; absent DNA, TCRdb's TRBD2 call cannot be checked. Germline values: CDR1 SGHTA, CDR2 FQGNSA. The CDR3 covers 15 residues. CDR3 loop: CASSLGLAGGYEQYF.

The chain has TRBV5-1 and TRBJ1-2. Germline CDR1 reads SGHRS; CDR2 reads YFSETQ. CDR3 size: 14 residues. This chain's CDR3 is CASSPWNEGYGYTF.

This chain's CDR3 is CATRHLATEKLFF. The chain recombines TRBV15 with TRBJ1-4; TCRdb picks TRBD1, but there is no DNA to check that call. CDR3 size: 13 residues. CDR1 and CDR2 from the germline V gene are LNHNV and YYDKDF (reference sequence).

The V call is TRBV11-2, the J call TRBJ2-1; the D gene TCRdb calls, TRBD2, cannot be checked with no DNA. CDR1 is SGHAT and CDR2 is FQNNGV in the germline V gene. CDR3 length equals 16 residues. CDR3 loop: CASSYRLAGGFGEQFF.

The chain has TRBV12-3 or TRBV12-4 and TRBJ2-5; lacking DNA, the TRBD2 call made by TCRdb goes unchecked. CDR3 length: 14 amino acids. The CDR3 spells CASNLSGGQETQYF.

J is TRBJ1-6 and V is TRBV14; TCRdb gives TRBD1 as the D gene, but with no DNA this cannot be confirmed. The CDR3 loop spans 14 amino acids. Per the germline V gene, CDR1 is SGHDN and CDR2 is FVKESK. The CDR3 here is CASSFLGEDSPLHF.

The rearrangement joins TRBV12-3 or TRBV12-4 to TRBJ2-2. The CDR3 consists of 13 residues. CDR3 amino acids: CASSSPRDGKLFF.

This chain joins TRBV20-1 and TRBJ2-7; TCRdb gives TRBD1 as the D gene, but with no DNA this cannot be confirmed. The CDR3 has 20 amino acids. Germline assignment: CDR1 DFQATT and CDR2 SNEGSKA (reference sequence). CDR3 sequence reads: CSAYRQPGQGSQGSSYEQYF.

This chain's CDR3 is CSADPGQGFYNEQFF. This chain connects TRBV20-1 to TRBJ2-1; TCRdb picks TRBD1, but there is no DNA to check that call. The germline V gene encodes CDR1 DFQATT and CDR2 SNEGSKA (reference sequence). There are 15 residues in the CDR3.

The chain uses TRBV12-3 or TRBV12-4 and TRBJ2-7; TCRdb reports TRBD1, a call that lacks DNA to check it against. The CDR3 contains 16 residues. The CDR3 spells CASSSRSGTGRYEQYF.

V gene TRBV6-5 combines with J gene TRBJ2-3. CDR1 MNHEY and CDR2 SVGAGI come from the germline V gene. The CDR3 runs to 16 residues. CDR3 loop: CASSYGKLDSTDTQYF.

This chain joins TRBV6-1 and TRBJ2-3. This CDR3 has 14 residues. In germline, CDR1 is MNHNS, CDR2 SASEGT. CDR3 sequence: CASSEAGGKDTQYF.

The chain carries TRBV7-8 and TRBJ2-3; TCRdb's D gene call, TRBD2, goes unchecked for lack of DNA. Germline CDR1 reads SGHVS; CDR2 reads FQNEAQ. CDR3 length: 16 residues. This chain's CDR3 is CASSLRDPGRADTQYF. The complete variable domain, with remaining parts taken from reference TRBV7-8 and TRBJ2-3, reads GAGVSQSPRYKVAKRGQDVALRCDPISGHVSLFWYQQALGQGPEFLTYFQNEAQLDKSGLPSDRFFAERPEGSVSTLKIQRTQQEDSAVYLCASSLRDPGRADTQYFGPGTRLTVL.

The rearrangement uses TRBV28 and TRBJ2-5; TCRdb indicates TRBD2, and absent DNA this call remains unverified. Germline-derived CDR1 and CDR2 are MDHEN and SYDVKM. The length of the CDR3 is 19 residues. The CDR3 spells CASSSVAGGSSDGRETQYF. The complete variable domain, with remaining parts taken from reference TRBV28 and TRBJ2-5, reads DVKVTQSSRYLVKRTGEKVFLECVQDMDHENMFWYRQDPGLGLRLIYFSYDVKMKEKGDIPEGYSVSREKKERFSLILESASTNQTSMYLCASSSVAGGSSDGRETQYFGPGTRLLVL.

The chain uses TRBV29-1 and TRBJ1-2; checking the TCRdb D call of TRBD1 is not possible without DNA. The V gene's germline CDR1 is SQVTM and CDR2 ANQGSEA. The CDR3 totals 13 residues. The CDR3 here is CSASIQGSGGYTF.

The chain couples TRBV5-1 to TRBJ1-5; as DNA is missing, the TRBD1 call by TCRdb cannot be tested. CDR1 and CDR2 (germline): SGHRS, YFSETQ. The CDR3 loop spans 17 amino acids. The CDR3 spells CASRGLDRGLRNQPQHF.

V gene TRBV6-1 combines with J gene TRBJ1-5; checking the TCRdb D call of TRBD1 is not possible without DNA. The CDR3 loop spans 12 amino acids. Germline CDR1 is MNHNS and CDR2 is SASEGT. The CDR3: CASSVPVQPQHF.

This chain uses TRBV6-2 or TRBV6-3 with TRBJ2-5; TCRdb names TRBD1, which stays unverified in the absence of DNA. The CDR3 length is 19 residues. The germline V gene encodes CDR1 MNHEY and CDR2 SVGEGT. The CDR3 here is CASSYGGAAGGSSWETQYF.

The chain employs TRBV3-1 and TRBJ2-7. Germline V gene data show CDR1 as LGHDT and CDR2 as YNNKEL (reference sequence). This CDR3 has 14 residues. This chain's CDR3 is CASSRGPAKYEQYF.

J is TRBJ2-2 and V is TRBV18; the D call from TCRdb, TRBD1, cannot be confirmed without DNA. CDR1 and CDR2 (germline): KGHSH, LQKENI. The CDR3 has 16 amino acids. CDR3 protein: CASSPDLPGHTGELFF.